A single sample is the source of the 8 T cell receptor beta chains below, sequenced in a study of blood T cell repertoires in COVID-19. Assay: immunoSEQ multiplex PCR; the TCRdb copy retains only in-frame clones and omits some. The sample includes some 270,000 clones, about 84% of them seen just once. The sequencing sample was made of peripheral blood. These receptors came from an elderly woman with COVID-19, enrolled during active disease.

The chain links TRBV6-5 to TRBJ1-2; D unclear. The CDR3 contains 13 residues. Germline assignment: CDR1 MNHEY and CDR2 SVGAGI. V was shortened by 7 bases and J by 1 base, with 10 bases between the two germline ends. CDR3 in amino acids: CASITANNYGYTF. The CDR3 nucleotides are TGTGCCAGCATAACAGCTAATAACTATGGCTACACCTTC.

V gene TRBV7-2 combines with J gene TRBJ1-2; D is unresolved. CDR3 length: 13 amino acids. The germline V gene has CDR1 SGHTA and CDR2 FQGNSA. V was cut by 0 bases and J by 3 bases, with 5 bases left in between. The CDR3 region has the DNA TGTGCCAGCAGCTTAGCCGGGGACTATGGCTACACCTTC. It translates to CASSLAGDYGYTF. Filled out from reference TRBV7-2 and TRBJ1-2, the complete variable domain reads GAGVSQSPSNKVTEKGKDVELRCDPISGHTALYWYRQSLGQGLEFLIYFQGNSAPDKSGLPSDRFSAERTGGSVSTLTIQRTQQEDSAVYLCASSLAGDYGYTFGSGTRLTVV.

This chain links TRBV2 with TRBJ2-5; 8 nucleotides agree with TRBD2. The CDR3 sequence is 15 residues long. Trimming removed 4 bases from V and 5 bases from J; junction bases left unmatched: 9. Germline values: CDR1 SNHLY, CDR2 FYNNEI. This CDR3 is CASSVTGGGIETQYF. In nucleotides, the CDR3 is TGTGCCAGCAGTGTTACGGGGGGGGGCATTGAGACCCAGTACTTC.

The rearrangement uses TRBV6-2 or TRBV6-3 and TRBJ1-2; possibly TRBD1 for D (5 bases). The germline gives CDR1 MNHEY, CDR2 SVGEGT. The CDR3 loop spans 15 amino acids. Trimming took off 0 bases at V and 4 bases at J, with 12 bases between the two ends. In DNA form, the CDR3 reads TGTGCCAGCAGTTACTCGGTACAGGATTTCTATGGCTACACCTTC. Its protein product is CASSYSVQDFYGYTF.

A single count supports this clone. J is TRBJ1-1 and V is TRBV5-1, with 7 bases lining up with TRBD1. Germline V CDR1 and CDR2: SGHRS, YFSETQ. There are 15 residues in the CDR3. After removal of 0 bases from V and 4 bases from J, the junction contained 6 bases not matched to a gene. The CDR3 sequence is CASSLGGGVATEAFF. In nucleotides, the CDR3 is TGCGCCAGCAGCTTGGGAGGGGGCGTAGCCACTGAAGCTTTCTTT.

CDR3 residues: CASSQGTRTDTQYF. As DNA, the CDR3 is TGTGCCAGCAGCCAAGGCACTAGGACAGATACGCAGTATTTT. The gene calls are TRBV3-1 (or the pseudogene TRBV3-2) and TRBJ2-3, with D maybe TRBD2 (5 bases). The CDR3 is made up of 14 amino acids. V was clipped by 1 base and J by 3 bases, with 8 bases between them. Germline V CDR1 and CDR2: LGHDT, YNNKEL (reference sequence).

V usage is TRBV10-2 and J usage is TRBJ2-3, with 9 bases aligning to TRBD1. The ends lost 6 bases at V and 2 bases at J; junction bases unmatched: 3. CDR1 WSHSY and CDR2 SAAADI come from the germline V gene. This CDR3 is 14 amino acids long. For the CDR3, the DNA is TGCGCCAGCAGGCGGACAGGGGTCACAGATACGCAGTATTTT. Its protein is CASRRTGVTDTQYF.

The chain joins TRBV19 to TRBJ1-2; 8 nucleotides line up with TRBD1. Germline loops: CDR1 LNHDA, CDR2 SQIVND (reference sequence). The CDR3 extends over 13 amino acids. The V and J ends lost 7 bases and 8 bases, in that order; junction bases with no gene match: 9. The CDR3 sequence: CASNRPGQEGYTF. CDR3 sequence (DNA): TGTGCCAGTAACCGACCGGGACAGGAGGGCTACACCTTC.